This passage covers 20 T cell receptor beta chains from one sample sequenced in a study of OX40 agonist ivuxolimab in advanced cancers. Libraries were prepared by immunoSEQ multiplex PCR; TCRdb keeps only in-frame clonotypes and omits some of them. The profile shows around 31,000 clones, 87% of them singletons. Sequenced here: CD4+ or CD8+ T cells sorted from blood, sampled in a trial of the OX40 agonist ivuxolimab. The receptors were gathered from an adult with an advanced solid tumor such as melanoma, head and neck, liver or kidney cancer.

CDR3 nucleotides: TGTGCCAGCAGCGCCCAGTCACAGGGTTTGATCACTGAAGCTTTCTTT. Its protein product is CASSAQSQGLITEAFF. The chain uses TRBV13 and TRBJ1-1; weak D call: TRBD1 (6 bases). CDR3 length equals 16 residues. V was cut by 5 bases and J by 4 bases, with 20 bases left in between. Looked up from germline, CDR1 is PRHDT and CDR2 is FYEKMQ (reference sequence).

The chain carries TRBV7-9 and TRBJ2-7; 7 bases agree with TRBD2. CDR1 is SEHNR and CDR2 is FQNEAQ in the germline V gene (reference sequence). This CDR3 comprises 18 residues. Trimming at V came to 5 bases and at J to 0 bases, leaving 16 bases not matched to a gene. CDR3 in DNA: TGTGCCAGCAGCGAAACCTGGTGGGGCGGGGGAAACTCCTACGAGCAGTACTTC. This sequence encodes CASSETWWGGGNSYEQYF.

The chain uses TRBV7-8 and TRBJ1-2, with D perhaps TRBD1 (6 bases). Trimming removed 6 bases at V and 3 bases at J, with 11 bases between. This CDR3 spans 13 amino acids. Germline loops: CDR1 SGHVS, CDR2 FQNEAQ. In DNA form, the CDR3 reads TGTGCCAGCAGGAGCCCAGGGGACTATGGCTACACCTTC. Translation gives CASRSPGDYGYTF.

This clone is classed as medium-sized. This sequence joins TRBV9 and TRBJ2-7, with D perhaps TRBD1 or TRBD2 (5 bases each). In germline, CDR1 is SGDLS, CDR2 YYNGEE. V was trimmed by 0 bases and J by 0 bases, leaving 10 bases between them. CDR3 length equals 15 residues. The CDR3 sequence: CASSVAGDVSYEQYF. In DNA, the CDR3 is TGTGCCAGCAGCGTAGCTGGGGACGTCTCCTACGAGCAGTACTTC.

The chain uses TRBV7-6 and TRBJ2-7, with TRBD2 matching 16 bases. The germline V gene has CDR1 SGHVS and CDR2 FNYEAQ. Unmatched junction bases numbered 5, after V lost 5 bases and J lost 1 base. The CDR3 extends over 17 amino acids. Written as DNA, the CDR3 is TGTGCCAGCAGCATGGGACTAGCGGGGGGGCCGTCCTACGAGCAGTACTTC. Its translation is CASSMGLAGGPSYEQYF.

V usage is TRBV25-1 and J usage is TRBJ2-3, with no clear D. Germline V gene sequence: CDR1 MGHDK, CDR2 SYGVNS. This CDR3 contains 10 residues. V was shortened by 6 bases and J by 5 bases, with 3 bases between the two germline ends. The CDR3 spells CASRGDTQYF. As DNA, the CDR3 is TGTGCCAGCAGAGGAGATACGCAGTATTTT.

The chain is built from TRBV7-6 and TRBJ1-5, with D hard to call. Trimming took 5 bases from V and 2 from J, leaving 10 bases between them. Germline V CDR1 and CDR2: SGHVS, FNYEAQ. The CDR3 loop spans 14 amino acids. Here the CDR3 DNA reads TGTGCCAGCAGCCACCGGGCTGGCAATCAGCCCCAGCATTTT. This gives the protein CASSHRAGNQPQHF.

The genes are TRBV30 and TRBJ2-7, with D possibly being TRBD1 (5 bases). From germline, CDR1 is GTSNPN and CDR2 SVGIG (reference sequence). The V gene lost 2 bases and the J gene lost 3 bases, with 8 bases spanning the gap. This CDR3 contains 12 residues. CDR3 protein: CAWSSQGYEQYF. The CDR3, as DNA: TGTGCCTGGAGTAGCCAGGGCTACGAGCAGTACTTC.

The rearrangement uses TRBV27 and TRBJ1-4, with TRBD1 as a possible D gene (5 bases). The CDR3 contains 14 residues. V lost 6 bases to trimming and J lost 7 bases, with 15 bases between them. Germline V gene lookup returns CDR1 MNHEY and CDR2 SMNVEV (reference sequence). This CDR3 reads CASSIQGWGEKLFF. CDR3 sequence (DNA): TGTGCCAGCAGCATCCAGGGTTGGGGTGAAAAACTGTTTTTT.

This rearrangement joins TRBV7-3 to TRBJ2-7; D is perhaps TRBD2 (7 bases). V lost 2 bases to trimming and J lost 5 bases, with 13 bases between them. Germline lookup yields CDR1 SGHTA and CDR2 FQGTGA. The CDR3 is 14 residues long. The CDR3: CASSLGGGGNEQYF. CDR3 nucleotides: TGTGCCAGCAGCTTAGGCGGCGGGGGCAACGAGCAGTACTTC.

V and J are TRBV7-9 and TRBJ2-3, with 10 bases lining up with TRBD1. Losses at the gene ends were 1 base for V and 9 bases for J; bases not matched to a gene: 7. The CDR3 has 15 amino acids. Germline V CDR1 and CDR2: SEHNR, FQNEAQ (reference sequence). CDR3 loop: CASSLGDRGLLTQYF. CDR3 coding DNA: TGTGCCAGCAGCTTAGGGGACAGGGGTCTGTTAACGCAGTATTTT. The entire variable domain, with the rest obtained from reference TRBV7-9 and TRBJ2-3, is as follows: DTGVSQNPRHKITKRGQNVTFRCDPISEHNRLYWYRQTLGQGPEFLTYFQNEAQLEKSRLLSDRFSAERPKGSFSTLEIQRTEQGDSAMYLCASSLGDRGLLTQYFGPGTRLTVL.

The rearrangement links TRBV11-3 to TRBJ2-5, with a tentative D call TRBD2 (5 bases). V lost 3 bases and J lost 5, with 16 bases in between. This CDR3 spans 15 amino acids. Germline CDR1 is SGHNT and CDR2 is YENEEA. In DNA form, the CDR3 reads TGTGCCAGCAGCTTTCGGTCTAGCAGTTTCGAGACCCAGTACTTC. It specifies CASSFRSSSFETQYF.

The chain combines TRBV5-6 with TRBJ2-7, with unresolved D. Between the trimmed V and J ends, which lost 4 bases and 5 bases, there was a span of 10 bases. The V gene's germline CDR1 is SGHDT and CDR2 YYEEEE. The CDR3 extends over 12 amino acids. In DNA, the CDR3 is TGTGCCAGCAGCCCAACGTCGGACGAGCAGTACTTC. Protein product: CASSPTSDEQYF.

The genes are TRBV6-6 and TRBJ2-1; 7 nucleotides align to TRBD2. V was pared by 5 bases and J by 3 bases, with 10 bases of the junction left unmatched. Germline V gives CDR1 MNHNY, CDR2 SVGAGI (reference sequence). The CDR3 is 16 residues long. DNA of the CDR3: TGTGCCAGCAGTCCCCCCGGGACTACCTTCTACAATGAGCAGTTCTTC. This encodes CASSPPGTTFYNEQFF.

The chain is built from TRBV5-1 and TRBJ1-4; D gene uncertain. Per the germline V gene, CDR1 is SGHRS and CDR2 is YFSETQ. Trimming took off 0 bases at V and 8 bases at J, with 5 bases between the two ends. The CDR3 has 12 residues. CDR3 sequence (DNA): TGCGCCAGCAGCTTGGCGGGGGAAAAACTGTTTTTT. Protein: CASSLAGEKLFF.

The chain combines TRBV9 with TRBJ2-7, with D hard to call. V was cut by 4 bases and J by 0 bases, with 11 bases left in between. In germline, CDR1 is SGDLS, CDR2 YYNGEE. CDR3 length: 14 amino acids. The DNA of the CDR3 is TGTGCCAGCAGCCCCTCGGGCGGCTCCTACGAGCAGTACTTC. This gives the protein CASSPSGGSYEQYF.

The V gene is TRBV25-1, the J gene TRBJ2-5; D remains ambiguous. The germline CDR1 and CDR2 sequences are MGHDK and SYGVNS. The ends were cut back, 7 bases at V and 5 bases at J, with 14 bases in the middle. This CDR3 contains 13 residues. CDR3: CASKKNPGETQYF. The CDR3 coding sequence is TGTGCCAGCAAAAAGAACCCCGGGGAGACCCAGTACTTC. Full variable domain (rest looked up from reference TRBV25-1 and TRBJ2-5): EADIYQTPRYLVIGTGKKITLECSQTMGHDKMYWYQQDPGMELHLIHYSYGVNSTEKGDLSSESTVSRIRTEHFPLTLESARPSHTSQYLCASKKNPGETQYFGPGTRLLVL.

The chain uses TRBV2 and TRBJ1-1; D is uncertain. Germline CDR1 and CDR2: SNHLY and FYNNEI. This CDR3 region has 14 residues. V lost 2 bases to trimming and J lost 8 bases, with 15 bases between them. CDR3 bases: TGTGCCAGCAGTGAATATGTTGGGCAGCCGGAAGCTTTCTTT. Protein product: CASSEYVGQPEAFF.

The chain uses TRBV27 and TRBJ2-7; 9 positions agree with TRBD1. Germline trimming cut 4 bases from V and 0 bases from J; bases unmatched to any gene: 4. The CDR3 contains 15 residues. Germline values: CDR1 MNHEY, CDR2 SMNVEV (reference sequence). The CDR3 is CASSSGTGFSYEQYF. The CDR3, as DNA: TGTGCCAGCAGTTCCGGGACAGGGTTCTCCTACGAGCAGTACTTC.

The V and J genes are TRBV13 and TRBJ2-7; D possibly uses TRBD1 or TRBD2 (5 bases each). The CDR3 sequence is 17 residues long. Trimming removed 4 bases at V and 2 bases at J, with 21 bases between. Germline V gene data show CDR1 as PRHDT and CDR2 as FYEKMQ (reference sequence). This CDR3 reads CASSYTGAGTRAYEQYF. The CDR3 bases are TGTGCCAGCAGCTATACTGGAGCCGGGACGCGAGCCTACGAGCAGTACTTC.